This TCR beta chain appears in the sequencing data of a study of blood T cell repertoires in COVID-19. On the study more broadly: The analysed material was cDNA or gDNA that came from T cells, B-cell-depleted T cells, or PBMCs.

Clones were read by immunoSEQ multiplex PCR, and TCRdb kept only the in-frame ones, dropping some. The sample holds roughly 76,000 clones; roughly 87% are singletons and the top ten take 6.5% to 9.5%. Looked up from germline, CDR1 is SEHNR and CDR2 is FQNEAQ (reference sequence). The CDR3 is 13 amino acids. Between the trimmed V and J ends, which lost 3 bases and 9 bases, there was a span of 13 bases. This clone was recorded only once. The sequenced material came from peripheral blood. The source is a man aged 25-40 years with acute or convalescent COVID-19. The rearrangement links TRBV7-9 to TRBJ2-3; maybe TRBD1 (5 bases). The CDR3 is CASSFGERGTQYF. DNA for the CDR3: TGTGCCAGCAGCTTTGGGGAAAGGGGAACGCAGTATTTT.